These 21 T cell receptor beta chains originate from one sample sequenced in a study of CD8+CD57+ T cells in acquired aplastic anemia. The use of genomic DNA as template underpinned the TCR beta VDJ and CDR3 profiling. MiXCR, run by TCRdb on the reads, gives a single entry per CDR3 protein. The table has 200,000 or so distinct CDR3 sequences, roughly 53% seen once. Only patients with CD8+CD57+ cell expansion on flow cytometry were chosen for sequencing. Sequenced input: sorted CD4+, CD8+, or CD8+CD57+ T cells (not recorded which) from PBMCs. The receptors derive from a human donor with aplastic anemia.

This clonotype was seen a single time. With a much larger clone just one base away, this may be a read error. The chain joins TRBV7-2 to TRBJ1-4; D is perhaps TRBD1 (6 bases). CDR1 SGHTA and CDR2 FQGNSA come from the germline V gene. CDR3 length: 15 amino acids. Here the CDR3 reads CASSLKGGTNEKPFF. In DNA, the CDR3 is TGTGCCAGCAGCTTAAAGGGGGGAACTAATGAAAAACCGTTTTTT.

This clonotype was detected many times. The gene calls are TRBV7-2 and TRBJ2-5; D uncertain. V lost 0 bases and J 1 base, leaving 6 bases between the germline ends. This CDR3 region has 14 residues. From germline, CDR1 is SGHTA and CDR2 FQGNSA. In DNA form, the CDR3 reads TGTGCCAGCAGCTTAGCGACTTCCCAAGAGACCCAGTACTTC. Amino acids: CASSLATSQETQYF.

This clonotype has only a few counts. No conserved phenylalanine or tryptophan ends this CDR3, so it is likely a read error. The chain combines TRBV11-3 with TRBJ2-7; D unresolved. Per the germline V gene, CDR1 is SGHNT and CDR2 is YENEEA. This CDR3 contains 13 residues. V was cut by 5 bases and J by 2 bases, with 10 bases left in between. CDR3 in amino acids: CASSLDGTYEQYL. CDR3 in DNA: TGTGCCAGCAGCCTGGACGGCACCTACGAGCAGTACCTC.

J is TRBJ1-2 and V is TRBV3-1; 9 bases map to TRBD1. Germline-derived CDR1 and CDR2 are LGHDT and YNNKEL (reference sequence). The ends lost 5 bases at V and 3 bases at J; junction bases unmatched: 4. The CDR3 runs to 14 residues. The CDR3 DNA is TGTGCCAGCAGCTCCACAGGGGGCGACTATGGCTACACCTTC. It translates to CASSSTGGDYGYTF.

The CDR3 loop reads CASSPGQGGYF. DNA of the CDR3: TGTGCCAGCAGCCCAGGACAGGGAGGGTACTTC. The gene calls are TRBV11-1 and TRBJ2-7; 8 nucleotides match TRBD1. CDR1 is SGHAT and CDR2 is FQDESV in the germline V gene (reference sequence). With V trimmed by 5 bases and J by 12 bases, 6 bases remained unmatched. This CDR3 has 11 amino acids.

CDR3 in amino acids: CASSDRDWKETQYF. Written as DNA, the CDR3 is TGTGCCAGCAGTGACCGTGATTGGAAAGAGACCCAGTACTTC. The rearrangement links TRBV2 to TRBJ2-5; no reliable D call. CDR3 size: 14 residues. CDR1 is SNHLY and CDR2 is FYNNEI in the germline V gene. The V gene lost 3 bases and the J gene lost 3 bases, with 11 bases spanning the gap. The variable domain in full, completed from reference TRBV2 and TRBJ2-5, reads EPEVTQTPSHQVTQMGQEVILRCVPISNHLYFYWYRQILGQKVEFLVSFYNNEISEKSEIFDDQFSVERPDGSNFTLKIRSTKLEDSAMYFCASSDRDWKETQYFGPGTRLLVL.

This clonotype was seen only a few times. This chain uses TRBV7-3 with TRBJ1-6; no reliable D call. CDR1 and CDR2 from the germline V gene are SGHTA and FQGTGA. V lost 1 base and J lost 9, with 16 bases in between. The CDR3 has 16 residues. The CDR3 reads CASSLKSSDLGSPLHF. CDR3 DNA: TGTGCCAGCAGCTTAAAATCGTCGGACTTAGGTTCACCCCTCCACTTT. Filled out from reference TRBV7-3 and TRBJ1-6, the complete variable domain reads GAGVSQTPSNKVTEKGKYVELRCDPISGHTALYWYRQSLGQGPEFLIYFQGTGAADDSGLPNDRFFAVRPEGSVSTLKIQRTERGDSAVYLCASSLKSSDLGSPLHFGNGTRLTVT.

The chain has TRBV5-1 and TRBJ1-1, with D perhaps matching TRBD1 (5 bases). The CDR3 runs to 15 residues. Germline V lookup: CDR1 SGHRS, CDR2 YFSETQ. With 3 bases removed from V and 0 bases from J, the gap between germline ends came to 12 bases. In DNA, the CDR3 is TGCGCCAGCAGCTCAGGACAATTCATGAACACTGAAGCTTTCTTT. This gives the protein CASSSGQFMNTEAFF.

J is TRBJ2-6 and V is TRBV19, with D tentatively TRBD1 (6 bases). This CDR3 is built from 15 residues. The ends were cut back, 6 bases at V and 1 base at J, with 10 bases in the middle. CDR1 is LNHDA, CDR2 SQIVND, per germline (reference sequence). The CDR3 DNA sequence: TGTGCCAGTAGGGGGGCTAAGTCTGGGGCCAACGTCCTGACTTTC. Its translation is CASRGAKSGANVLTF.

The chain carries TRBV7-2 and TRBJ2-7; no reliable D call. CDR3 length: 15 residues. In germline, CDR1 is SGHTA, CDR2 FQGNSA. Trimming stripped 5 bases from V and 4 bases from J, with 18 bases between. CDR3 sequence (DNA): TGTGCCAGCAGCGCGAGAAGGGAAACTGGGTACGAGCAGTACTTC. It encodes CASSARRETGYEQYF.

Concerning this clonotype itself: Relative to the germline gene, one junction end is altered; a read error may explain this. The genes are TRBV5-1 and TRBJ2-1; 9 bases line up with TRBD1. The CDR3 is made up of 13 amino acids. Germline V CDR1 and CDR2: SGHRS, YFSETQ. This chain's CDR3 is CASSWGTGNEQFF. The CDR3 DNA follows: TGTGCCAGCAGCTGGGGGACAGGGAATGAGCAGTTCTTC.

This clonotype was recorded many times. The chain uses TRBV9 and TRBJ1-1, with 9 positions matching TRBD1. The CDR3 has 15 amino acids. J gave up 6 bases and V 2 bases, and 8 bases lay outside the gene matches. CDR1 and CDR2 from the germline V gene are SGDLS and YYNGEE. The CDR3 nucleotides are TGTGCCAGCAGCGTCAAGACAGGGGGTTTCGCTGAAGCTTTCTTT. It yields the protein CASSVKTGGFAEAFF.

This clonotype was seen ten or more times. The CDR3 DNA sequence: TGTGCCAGCAGCGGGGACAGCACAGATACGCAGTATTTT. Protein product: CASSGDSTDTQYF. The V gene is TRBV9, the J gene TRBJ2-3; D possibly matches TRBD1 or TRBD2 (5 bases each). CDR3 length: 13 amino acids. Germline values: CDR1 SGDLS, CDR2 YYNGEE. V shed 3 bases and J shed 0 bases, with 5 bases lying between them.

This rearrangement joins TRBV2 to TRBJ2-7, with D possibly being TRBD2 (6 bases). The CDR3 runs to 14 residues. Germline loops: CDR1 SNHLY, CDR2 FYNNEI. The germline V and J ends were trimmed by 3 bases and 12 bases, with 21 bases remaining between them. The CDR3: CASSEGLAQFRRYF. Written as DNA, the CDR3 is TGTGCCAGCAGTGAGGGTCTAGCGCAATTTAGACGGTACTTC.

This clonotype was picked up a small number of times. In nucleotides, the CDR3 is TGTGCCACCAGTGATAGACTAGCGGGAAGCACAGATACGCAGTATTTT. Its translation: CATSDRLAGSTDTQYF. The V and J genes are TRBV24-1 and TRBJ2-3; TRBD2 aligns across 11 bases. Germline V lookup: CDR1 KGHDR, CDR2 SFDVKD. The CDR3 spans 16 residues. Trimming at V came to 3 bases and at J to 0 bases, leaving 1 base not matched to a gene.

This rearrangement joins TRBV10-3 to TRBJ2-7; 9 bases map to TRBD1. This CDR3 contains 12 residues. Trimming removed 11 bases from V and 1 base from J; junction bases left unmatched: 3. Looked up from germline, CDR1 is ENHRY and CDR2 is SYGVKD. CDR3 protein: CASGTGSYEQYF. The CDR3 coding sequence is TGTGCCTCTGGGACAGGGTCCTACGAGCAGTACTTC.

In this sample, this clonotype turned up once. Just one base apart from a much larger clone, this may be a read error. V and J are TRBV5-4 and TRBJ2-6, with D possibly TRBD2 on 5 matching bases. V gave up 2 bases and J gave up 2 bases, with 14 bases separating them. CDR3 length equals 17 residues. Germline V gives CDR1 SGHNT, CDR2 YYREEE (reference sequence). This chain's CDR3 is CASSFGGAAPGANVLTF. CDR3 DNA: TGTGCCAGCAGCTTCGGAGGTGCTGCGCCTGGGGCCAACGTCCTGACTTTC.

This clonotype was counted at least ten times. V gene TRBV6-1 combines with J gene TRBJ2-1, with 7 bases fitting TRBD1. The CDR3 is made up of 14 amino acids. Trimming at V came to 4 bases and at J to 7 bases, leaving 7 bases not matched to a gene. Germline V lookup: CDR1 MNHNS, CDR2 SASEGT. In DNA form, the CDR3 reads TGTGCCAGCAGTGCTAAGGACAGGCCGAATGAGCAGTTCTTC. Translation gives CASSAKDRPNEQFF.

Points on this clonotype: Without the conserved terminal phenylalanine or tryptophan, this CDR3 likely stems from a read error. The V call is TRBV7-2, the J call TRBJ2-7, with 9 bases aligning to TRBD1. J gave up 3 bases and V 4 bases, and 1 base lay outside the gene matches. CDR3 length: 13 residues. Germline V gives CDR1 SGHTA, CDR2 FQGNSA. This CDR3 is CASSSDRGYEQYS. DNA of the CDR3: TGTGCCAGCAGCTCGGACAGGGGCTACGAGCAGTACTCC.

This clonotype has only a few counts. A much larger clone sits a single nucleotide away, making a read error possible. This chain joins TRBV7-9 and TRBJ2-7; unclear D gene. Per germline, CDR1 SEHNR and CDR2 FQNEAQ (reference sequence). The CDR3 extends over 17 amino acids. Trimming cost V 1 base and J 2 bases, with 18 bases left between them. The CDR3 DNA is TGTGCCAGCAGCTTAGTGGCCAGCTATGCAACCGCCTACGAGCAGTACTTC. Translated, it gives CASSLVASYATAYEQYF.

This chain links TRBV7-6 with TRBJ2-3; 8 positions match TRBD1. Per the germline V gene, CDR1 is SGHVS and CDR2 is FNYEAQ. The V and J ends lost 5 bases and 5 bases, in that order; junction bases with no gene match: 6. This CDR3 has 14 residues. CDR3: CASSETGAEDTQYF. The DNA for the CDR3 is TGTGCCAGCAGCGAGACAGGGGCGGAAGATACGCAGTATTTT. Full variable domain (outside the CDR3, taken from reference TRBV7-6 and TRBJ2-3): GAGVSQSPRYKVTKRGQDVALRCDPISGHVSLYWYRQALGQGPEFLTYFNYEAQQDKSGLPNDRFSAERPEGSISTLTIQRTEQRDSAMYRCASSETGAEDTQYFGPGTRLTVL.